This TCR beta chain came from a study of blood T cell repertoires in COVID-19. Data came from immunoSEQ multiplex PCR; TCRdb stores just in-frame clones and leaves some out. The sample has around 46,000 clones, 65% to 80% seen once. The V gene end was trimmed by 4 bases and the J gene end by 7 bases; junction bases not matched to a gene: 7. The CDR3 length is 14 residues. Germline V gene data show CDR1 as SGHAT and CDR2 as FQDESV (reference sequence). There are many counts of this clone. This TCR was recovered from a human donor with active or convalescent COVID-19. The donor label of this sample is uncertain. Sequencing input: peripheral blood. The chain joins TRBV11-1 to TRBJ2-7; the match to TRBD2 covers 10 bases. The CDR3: CASSSSGSRREQYF. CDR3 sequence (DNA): TGTGCCAGCAGCTCTAGCGGGAGCCGGCGGGAGCAGTACTTC.